These 14 T cell receptor beta chains originate from one sample sequenced in a study of T cell responses to AZD1222 COVID-19 vaccine. Method: immunoSEQ multiplex PCR; TCRdb's copy keeps in-frame clones and lacks some. The sample yields about 120,000 clones, just over 85% seen once. The material sequenced was peripheral blood, taken on day 0 of AZD1222 vaccination. Source of these receptors: an adult in good health.

This chain joins TRBV7-2 and TRBJ1-1; TRBD1 is a possible D gene (5 bases). There are 14 residues in the CDR3. CDR1 is SGHTA, CDR2 FQGNSA, per germline. V shed 8 bases and J shed 3 bases, with 16 bases lying between them. CDR3 sequence: CASGRGVADTEAFF. DNA for the CDR3: TGTGCCAGCGGCCGGGGGGTTGCGGACACTGAAGCTTTCTTT.

As DNA, the CDR3 is TGCGCCAGCAGCCCCAATCCGGTGAGCGGGAACCCAGATACGCAGTATTTT. Encoded protein: CASSPNPVSGNPDTQYF. The chain links TRBV4-3 to TRBJ2-3, with TRBD2 matching over 7 bases. Trimming at V came to 4 bases and at J to 4 bases, leaving 14 bases not matched to a gene. Germline lookup yields CDR1 LGHNA and CDR2 YSLEER. The CDR3 has 17 amino acids.

The chain carries TRBV5-5 and TRBJ2-1, with a tentative D call TRBD2 (6 bases). The CDR3 has 15 amino acids. Trimming cost V 0 bases and J 4 bases, with 11 bases left between them. CDR1 is SGHKS and CDR2 is YYEKEE in the germline V gene (reference sequence). The CDR3 nucleotides read TGTGCCAGCAGCTTGGGGGCTAGCGCGTACAATGAGCAGTTCTTC. It codes for CASSLGASAYNEQFF.

The V gene is TRBV5-1, the J gene TRBJ1-1; perhaps TRBD1 as D (6 bases). The germline CDR1 and CDR2 sequences are SGHRS and YFSETQ. The CDR3 sequence is 15 residues long. V was clipped by 5 bases and J by 1 base, with 15 bases between them. Written as DNA, the CDR3 is TGCGCCAGCAGGGGGATGCCACAGGGGAACACTGAAGCTTTCTTT. It is translated as CASRGMPQGNTEAFF.

The chain recombines TRBV2 with TRBJ1-1, with unresolved D. The CDR3 loop spans 13 amino acids. Germline lookup yields CDR1 SNHLY and CDR2 FYNNEI. The V gene lost 6 bases and the J gene lost 4 bases, with 12 bases spanning the gap. This CDR3 reads CASRFGRGTEAFF. CDR3 nucleotides: TGTGCCAGCAGATTCGGACGGGGCACTGAAGCTTTCTTT.

The chain uses TRBV2 and TRBJ1-3, with D tentatively TRBD1 (5 bases). With 3 bases removed from V and 0 bases from J, the gap between germline ends came to 9 bases. CDR3 length: 15 residues. Germline V CDR1 and CDR2: SNHLY, FYNNEI. The DNA for the CDR3 is TGTGCCAGCAGTGAGCGACAGCACTCTGGAAACACCATATATTTT. Translated: CASSERQHSGNTIYF.

This chain links TRBV6-5 with TRBJ2-7; 10 bases match TRBD2. This CDR3 has 16 amino acids. From germline, CDR1 is MNHEY and CDR2 SVGAGI. V dropped 4 bases and J dropped 0; count of bases not matched to a gene: 6. The CDR3 region is CASSLSSGGLSYEQYF. In DNA, the CDR3 is TGTGCCAGCAGTTTGTCTAGCGGGGGCCTCTCCTACGAGCAGTACTTC.

V and J are TRBV3-1 (or the pseudogene TRBV3-2) and TRBJ2-2; 7 positions match TRBD2. V lost 3 bases to trimming and J lost 4 bases; unmatched junction nucleotides: 11. The CDR3 has 17 amino acids. CDR1 LGHDT and CDR2 YNNKEL come from the germline V gene (reference sequence). CDR3 sequence (DNA): TGTGCCAGCAGCCAGGGTCGGGGGGAAACGGGCACCGGGGAGCTGTTTTTT. It yields the protein CASSQGRGETGTGELFF.

The V gene is TRBV15, the J gene TRBJ2-1; 7 nucleotides line up with TRBD1. J gave up 6 bases and V 1 base, and 6 bases lay outside the gene matches. Germline V CDR1 and CDR2: LNHNV, YYDKDF (reference sequence). The CDR3 consists of 15 residues. CDR3 sequence: CATSRGRAGGNEQFF. CDR3 coding DNA: TGTGCCACCAGCAGAGGCCGTGCAGGGGGCAATGAGCAGTTCTTC.

This chain connects TRBV7-2 to TRBJ1-5; tentative D call: TRBD1 (5 bases). The CDR3 runs 14 residues. Trimming cost V 5 bases and J 7 bases, with 15 bases left between them. Germline V lookup: CDR1 SGHTA, CDR2 FQGNSA. CDR3 in amino acids: CASSASGLGQPQHF. The CDR3 nucleotides are TGTGCCAGCAGCGCATCAGGGTTGGGGCAGCCCCAGCATTTT.

The rearrangement joins TRBV30 to TRBJ2-5; possible D gene TRBD2, 7 bases. Trimming stripped 4 bases from V and 5 bases from J, with 11 bases between. The CDR3 totals 12 residues. The germline gives CDR1 GTSNPN, CDR2 SVGIG (reference sequence). The CDR3 protein is CAWNREGETQYF. The CDR3 DNA follows: TGTGCCTGGAACAGGGAGGGCGAGACCCAGTACTTC.

The chain has TRBV6-5 and TRBJ1-3; D unclear. Trimming removed 4 bases from V and 1 base from J, with 14 bases in between. The CDR3 extends over 16 amino acids. Germline V gene lookup returns CDR1 MNHEY and CDR2 SVGAGI. The CDR3 coding sequence is TGTGCCAGCAGTTCCCTATTAGGCCGATCTGGAAACACCATATATTTT. Encoded protein: CASSSLLGRSGNTIYF.

The chain couples TRBV7-2 to TRBJ1-5, with D possibly being TRBD1 (5 bases). V shed 2 bases and J shed 4 bases, with 9 bases lying between them. From germline, CDR1 is SGHTA and CDR2 FQGNSA. The CDR3 totals 14 residues. CDR3 in DNA: TGTGCCAGCAGCTTATTGTGGGGGAATCAGCCCCAGCATTTT. Translation gives CASSLLWGNQPQHF.

This sequence joins TRBV5-1 and TRBJ2-3; weak D call: TRBD2 (6 bases). Germline V gene data show CDR1 as SGHRS and CDR2 as YFSETQ. The CDR3 spans 14 residues. Trimming removed 7 bases from V and 4 bases from J, with 16 bases in between. The CDR3 DNA sequence: TGCGCCAGCGGCGGGGCACCAAACCCAGATACGCAGTATTTT. It specifies CASGGAPNPDTQYF.